A selection of T cell receptor beta chains follows, all from one sample in a study of human thymus T cells. Method: immunoSEQ multiplex PCR; TCRdb's copy keeps in-frame clones and lacks some. The sample records tens of thousands of clones, 85% to 95% being singletons. The source material was thymus tissue. The receptors stem from a girl under three years old with a congenital heart defect but otherwise immunologically healthy. The CDR3 runs from the conserved cysteine through the conserved F or W.

J | V | CDR3
TRBJ2-7 | TRBV7-2 | CASSVAGVPPYEQYF
TRBJ1-3 | TRBV14 | CASSQQRPSGNTIYF
TRBJ2-5 | TRBV4-1 | CASSQDESQYF
TRBJ1-4 | TRBV27 | CASSLKYGYEKLFF
TRBJ2-7 | TRBV6-1 | CASSKGTGSYEQYF
TRBJ1-2 | TRBV5-6 | CASSLSLQNYGYTF
TRBJ1-1 | TRBV28 | CASSLGRGGMNTEAFF
TRBJ2-7 | TRBV27 | CASSLHSLSGQGAFHEQYF
TRBJ2-5 | TRBV7-2 | CASSLRKSREGRETQYF
TRBJ2-1 | TRBV11-2 | CASSLRLAGDMGGDNEQFF
TRBJ1-1 | TRBV5-8 | CASSLGGPGGTEAFF
TRBJ2-3 | TRBV6-5 | CASRLSGTATDTQYF
TRBJ2-7 | TRBV27 | CASSFRRADEQYF
TRBJ1-4 | TRBV7-9 | CASSAESRDREINEKLFF
TRBJ1-3 | TRBV30 | CAWSVPGNSGNTIYF
TRBJ2-2 | TRBV5-1 | CASSLAARARTGELFF
TRBJ2-5 | TRBV29-1 | CSVRKTGSRQETQYF
TRBJ1-4 | TRBV5-8 | CASSSLIRTGEVSKDEKLFF
TRBJ2-1 | TRBV7-6 | CASSFSLAGECNEQFF
TRBJ2-5 | TRBV5-1 | CASSLKGRKYQETQYF
TRBJ2-5 | TRBV13 | CATRTSGTNMKETQYF
TRBJ2-3 | TRBV7-9 | CASSLLPSGTSTDTQYF
TRBJ1-2 | TRBV28 | CASSFRGDGYTF
TRBJ2-3 | TRBV4-3 | CASSQDPVVVPSGSTDTQYF
TRBJ2-3 | TRBV11-2 | CASSLARLAVGTDTQYF
TRBJ2-7 | TRBV27 | CASSLGGYEQYF
TRBJ2-7 | TRBV15 | CATSTKDSSYEQYF
TRBJ1-4 | TRBV27 | CASRGGPLHEKLFF
TRBJ1-2 | TRBV9 | CASSGSVGGYTF
TRBJ2-7 | TRBV19 | CASSRGPGYSFTSGRFYEQYF
TRBJ2-7 | TRBV5-1 | CASSLVGVGEQYF
TRBJ2-7 | TRBV29-1 | CSVVGRTTTYEQYF
TRBJ1-3 | TRBV30 | CAWLNRRVNTGNTIYF
TRBJ2-1 | TRBV28 | CASSFEGTSGIDEQFF
TRBJ2-5 | TRBV5-1 | CASSWGQGRETQYF
TRBJ2-1 | TRBV27 | CASGSEQFF
TRBJ1-5 | TRBV5-6 | CASSRGTRDNQPQHF
TRBJ1-1 | TRBV27 | CASSFRTGLPMNTEAFF
TRBJ1-1 | TRBV28 | CASSFRDRAELKGEEDTEAFF
TRBJ2-1 | TRBV6-5 | CASSYSKSRYNEQFF
TRBJ2-1 | TRBV7-2 | CASSQCTGWEQFF
TRBJ2-5 | TRBV7-3 | CASSLNRAADRPKGSGTWGETQYF
TRBJ2-1 | TRBV6-6 | CASSYGIDSYNEQFF
TRBJ2-1 | TRBV7-2 | CASSSILLSYNEQFF
TRBJ2-2 | TRBV5-6 | CASSLGLPNTGELFF
TRBJ2-5 | TRBV6-5 | CASCSPGGETQYF
TRBJ2-7 | TRBV5-6 | CASSPGGTSYEQYF
TRBJ2-7 | TRBV6-6 | CASSWPWIHRGEQYF
TRBJ2-2 | TRBV5-1 | CASSLSGNTNTGELFF
TRBJ1-1 | TRBV29-1 | CSVPRVGNTEAFF
TRBJ2-5 | TRBV7-9 | CASSAEAGYAETQYF
TRBJ2-7 | TRBV28 | CASSAPGQRYEQYF
TRBJ2-7 | TRBV7-2 | CASSSPGLAGGSEQYF
TRBJ2-7 | TRBV29-1 | CSVEESLAGGTYEQYF
TRBJ2-2 | TRBV19 | CASSSPRELFF
TRBJ2-1 | TRBV4-2 | CASSQPPETSGRAPSYNEQFF
TRBJ2-7 | TRBV6-1 | CASSHRDRGYEQYF